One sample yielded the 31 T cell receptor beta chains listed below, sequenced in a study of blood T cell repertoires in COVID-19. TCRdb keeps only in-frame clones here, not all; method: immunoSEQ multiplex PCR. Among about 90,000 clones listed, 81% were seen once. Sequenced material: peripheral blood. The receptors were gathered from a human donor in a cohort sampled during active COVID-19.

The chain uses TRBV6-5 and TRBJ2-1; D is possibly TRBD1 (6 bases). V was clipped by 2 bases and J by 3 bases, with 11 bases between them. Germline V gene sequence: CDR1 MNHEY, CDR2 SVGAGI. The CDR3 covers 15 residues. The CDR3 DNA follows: TGTGCCAGCAGTTACCAACAGGGAATCTACAATGAGCAGTTCTTC. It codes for CASSYQQGIYNEQFF.

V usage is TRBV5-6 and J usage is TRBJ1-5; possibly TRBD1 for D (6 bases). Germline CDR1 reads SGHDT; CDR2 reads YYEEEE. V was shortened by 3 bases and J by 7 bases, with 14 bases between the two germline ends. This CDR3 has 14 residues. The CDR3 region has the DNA TGTGCCAGCAGCTACCAGGGGATGATCCAGCCCCAGCATTTT. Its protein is CASSYQGMIQPQHF.

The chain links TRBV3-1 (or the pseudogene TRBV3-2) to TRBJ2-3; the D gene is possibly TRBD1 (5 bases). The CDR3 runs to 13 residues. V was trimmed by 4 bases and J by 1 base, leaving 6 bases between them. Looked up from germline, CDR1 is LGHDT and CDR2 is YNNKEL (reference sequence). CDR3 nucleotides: TGTGCCAGCAGCCTAGGGGGCACAGATACGCAGTATTTT. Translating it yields CASSLGGTDTQYF.

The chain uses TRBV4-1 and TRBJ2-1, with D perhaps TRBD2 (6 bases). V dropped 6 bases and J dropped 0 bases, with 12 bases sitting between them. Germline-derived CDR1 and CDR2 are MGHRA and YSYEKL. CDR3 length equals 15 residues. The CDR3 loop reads CASRVLALSYNEQFF. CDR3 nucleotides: TGCGCCAGCAGGGTCCTAGCGCTCTCCTACAATGAGCAGTTCTTC.

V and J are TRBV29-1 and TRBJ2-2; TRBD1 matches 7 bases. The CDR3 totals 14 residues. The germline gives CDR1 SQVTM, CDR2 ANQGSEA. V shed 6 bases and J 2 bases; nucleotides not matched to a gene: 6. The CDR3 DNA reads TGCAGCGTCGGACGGGACAGAAACACCGGGGAGCTGTTTTTT. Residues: CSVGRDRNTGELFF.

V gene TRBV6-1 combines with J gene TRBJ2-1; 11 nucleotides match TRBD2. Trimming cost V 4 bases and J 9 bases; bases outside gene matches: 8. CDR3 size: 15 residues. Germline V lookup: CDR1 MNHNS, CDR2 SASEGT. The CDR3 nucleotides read TGTGCCAGCAGTGGACCTAGCGGGGGGCTAGGTGAGCAGTTCTTC. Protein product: CASSGPSGGLGEQFF.

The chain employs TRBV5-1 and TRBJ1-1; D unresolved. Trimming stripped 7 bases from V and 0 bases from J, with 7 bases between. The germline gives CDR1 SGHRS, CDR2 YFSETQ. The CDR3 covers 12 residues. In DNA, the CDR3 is TGCGCCAGCGGCGGGATGAACACTGAAGCTTTCTTT. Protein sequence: CASGGMNTEAFF.

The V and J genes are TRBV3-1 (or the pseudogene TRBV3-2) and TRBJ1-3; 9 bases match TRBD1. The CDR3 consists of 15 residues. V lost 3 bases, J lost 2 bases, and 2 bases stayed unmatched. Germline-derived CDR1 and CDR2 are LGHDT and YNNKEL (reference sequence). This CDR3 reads CASSQTGGTGNTIYF. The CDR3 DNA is TGTGCCAGCAGCCAGACAGGGGGGACTGGAAACACCATATATTTT.

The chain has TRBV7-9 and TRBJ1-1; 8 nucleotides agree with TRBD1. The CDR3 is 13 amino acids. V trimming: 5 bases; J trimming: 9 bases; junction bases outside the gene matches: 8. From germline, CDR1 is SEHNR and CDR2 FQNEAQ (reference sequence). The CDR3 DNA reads TGTGCCAGCAGCCAAGGACAGGGTGTGAAAGCTTTCTTT. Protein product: CASSQGQGVKAFF.

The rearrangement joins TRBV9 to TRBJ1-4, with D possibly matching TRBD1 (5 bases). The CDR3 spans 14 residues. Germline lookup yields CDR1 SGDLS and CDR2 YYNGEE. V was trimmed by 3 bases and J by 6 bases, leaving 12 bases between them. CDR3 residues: CASSAGTYDEKLFF. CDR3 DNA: TGTGCCAGCAGCGCCGGGACTTACGATGAAAAACTGTTTTTT.

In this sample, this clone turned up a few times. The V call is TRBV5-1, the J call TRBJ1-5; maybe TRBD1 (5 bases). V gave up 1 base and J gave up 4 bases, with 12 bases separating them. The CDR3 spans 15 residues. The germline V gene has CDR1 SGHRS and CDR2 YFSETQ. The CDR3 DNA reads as TGCGCCAGCAGCTTGAATGGAGACAGAAATCAGCCCCAGCATTTT. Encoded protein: CASSLNGDRNQPQHF.

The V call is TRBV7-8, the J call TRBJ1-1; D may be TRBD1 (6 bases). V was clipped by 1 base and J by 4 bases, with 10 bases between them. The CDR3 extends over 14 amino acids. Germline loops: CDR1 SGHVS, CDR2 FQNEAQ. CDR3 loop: CASSLGMGATEAFF. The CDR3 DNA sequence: TGTGCCAGCAGCTTAGGGATGGGGGCCACTGAAGCTTTCTTT. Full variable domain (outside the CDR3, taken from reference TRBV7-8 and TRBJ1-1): GAGVSQSPRYKVAKRGQDVALRCDPISGHVSLFWYQQALGQGPEFLTYFQNEAQLDKSGLPSDRFFAERPEGSVSTLKIQRTQQEDSAVYLCASSLGMGATEAFFGQGTRLTVV.

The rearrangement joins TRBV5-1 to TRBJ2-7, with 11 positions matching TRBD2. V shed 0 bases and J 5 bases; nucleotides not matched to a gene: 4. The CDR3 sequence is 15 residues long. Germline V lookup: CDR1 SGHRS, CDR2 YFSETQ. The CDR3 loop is CASSLVSGGVDEQYF. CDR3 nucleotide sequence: TGCGCCAGCAGCTTGGTTAGCGGGGGGGTCGACGAGCAGTACTTC.

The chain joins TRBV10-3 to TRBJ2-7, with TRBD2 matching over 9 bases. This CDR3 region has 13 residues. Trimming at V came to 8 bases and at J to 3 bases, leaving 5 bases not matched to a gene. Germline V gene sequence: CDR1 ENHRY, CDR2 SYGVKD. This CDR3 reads CAIRPAGGYEQYF. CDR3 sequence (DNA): TGTGCCATCCGTCCAGCGGGGGGCTACGAGCAGTACTTC.

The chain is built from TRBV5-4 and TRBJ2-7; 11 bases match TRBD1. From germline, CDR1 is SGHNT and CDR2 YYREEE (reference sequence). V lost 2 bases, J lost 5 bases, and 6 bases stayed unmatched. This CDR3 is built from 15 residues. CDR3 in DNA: TGTGCCAGCAGCTTTCCGGGACAGGGGGGCCACGAGCAGTACTTC. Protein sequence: CASSFPGQGGHEQYF.

CDR3 nucleotides: TGTGCCAGCAGCCAAGATGCGCGGGGACACTATGGCTACACCTTC. Its protein is CASSQDARGHYGYTF. This chain joins TRBV3-1 (or the pseudogene TRBV3-2) and TRBJ1-2; D possibly corresponds to TRBD1 (5 bases). Germline CDR1 LGHDT, CDR2 YNNKEL (reference sequence). The length of the CDR3 is 15 residues. Trimming took 0 bases from V and 3 from J, leaving 11 bases between them.

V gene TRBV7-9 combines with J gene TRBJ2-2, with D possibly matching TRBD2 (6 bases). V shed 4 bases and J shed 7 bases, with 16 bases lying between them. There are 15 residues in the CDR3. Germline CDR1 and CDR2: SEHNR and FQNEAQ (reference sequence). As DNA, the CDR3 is TGTGCCAGCAGCTCTCGACTAGTGGGGCACGGGGAGCTGTTTTTT. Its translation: CASSSRLVGHGELFF. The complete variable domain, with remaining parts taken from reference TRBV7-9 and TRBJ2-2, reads DTGVSQNPRHKITKRGQNVTFRCDPISEHNRLYWYRQTLGQGPEFLTYFQNEAQLEKSRLLSDRFSAERPKGSFSTLEIQRTEQGDSAMYLCASSSRLVGHGELFFGEGSRLTVL.

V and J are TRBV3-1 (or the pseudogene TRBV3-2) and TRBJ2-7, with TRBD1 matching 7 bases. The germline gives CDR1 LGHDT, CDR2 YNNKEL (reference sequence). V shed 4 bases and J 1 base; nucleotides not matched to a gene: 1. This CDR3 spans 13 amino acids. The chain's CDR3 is CASSRTGSYEQYF. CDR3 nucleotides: TGTGCCAGCAGCCGGACAGGATCCTACGAGCAGTACTTC.

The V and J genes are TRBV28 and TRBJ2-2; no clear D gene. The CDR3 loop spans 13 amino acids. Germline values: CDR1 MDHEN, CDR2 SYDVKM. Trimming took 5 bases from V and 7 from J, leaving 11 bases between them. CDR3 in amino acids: CASSRLRVGELFF. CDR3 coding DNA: TGTGCCAGCAGTCGACTCCGGGTCGGGGAGCTGTTTTTT.

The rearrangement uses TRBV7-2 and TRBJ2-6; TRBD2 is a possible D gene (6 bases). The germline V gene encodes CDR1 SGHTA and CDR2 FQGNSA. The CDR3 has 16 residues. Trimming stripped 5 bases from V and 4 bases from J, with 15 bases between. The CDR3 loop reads CASSTIRAGGANVLTF. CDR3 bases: TGTGCCAGCAGCACAATCAGGGCGGGAGGGGCCAACGTCCTGACTTTC.

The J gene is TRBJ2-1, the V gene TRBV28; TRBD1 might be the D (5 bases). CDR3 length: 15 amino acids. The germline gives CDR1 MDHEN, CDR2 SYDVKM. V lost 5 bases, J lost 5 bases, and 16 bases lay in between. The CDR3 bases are TGTGCCAGCAGTGGGGCAGGACCTCGTCACAATGAGCAGTTCTTC. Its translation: CASSGAGPRHNEQFF.

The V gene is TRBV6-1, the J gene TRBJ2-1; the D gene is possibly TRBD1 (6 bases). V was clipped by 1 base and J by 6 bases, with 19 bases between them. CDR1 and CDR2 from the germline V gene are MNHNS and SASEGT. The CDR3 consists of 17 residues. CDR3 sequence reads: CASSEELEMAGVNEQFF. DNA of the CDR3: TGTGCCAGCAGTGAAGAATTGGAAATGGCAGGGGTCAATGAGCAGTTCTTC.

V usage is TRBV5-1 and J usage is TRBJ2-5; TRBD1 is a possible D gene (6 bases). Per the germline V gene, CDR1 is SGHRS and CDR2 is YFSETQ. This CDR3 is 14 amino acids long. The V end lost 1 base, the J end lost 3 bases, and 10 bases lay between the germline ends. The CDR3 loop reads CASSLFGGEETQYF. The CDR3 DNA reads TGCGCCAGCAGCTTGTTTGGGGGCGAAGAGACCCAGTACTTC.

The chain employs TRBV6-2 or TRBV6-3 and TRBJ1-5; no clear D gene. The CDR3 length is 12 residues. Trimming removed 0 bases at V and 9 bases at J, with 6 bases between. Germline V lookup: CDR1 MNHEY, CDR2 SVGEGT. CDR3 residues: CASSYSTRPQHF. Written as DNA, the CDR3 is TGTGCCAGCAGTTACTCGACACGGCCCCAGCATTTT.

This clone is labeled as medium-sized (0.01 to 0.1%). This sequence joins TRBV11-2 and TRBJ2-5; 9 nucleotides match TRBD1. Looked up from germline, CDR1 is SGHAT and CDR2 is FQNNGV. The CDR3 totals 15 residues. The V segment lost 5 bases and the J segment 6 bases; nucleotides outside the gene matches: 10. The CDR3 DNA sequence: TGTGCCAGCAGCCCCCCCGGGACAGGGTTAAAGACCCAGTACTTC. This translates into CASSPPGTGLKTQYF.

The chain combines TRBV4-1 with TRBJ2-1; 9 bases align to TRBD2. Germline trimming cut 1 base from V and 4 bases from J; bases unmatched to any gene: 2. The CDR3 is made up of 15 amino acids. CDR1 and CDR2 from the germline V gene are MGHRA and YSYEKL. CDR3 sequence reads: CASSQVAGGYNEQFF. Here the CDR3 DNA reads TGCGCCAGCAGCCAAGTCGCGGGGGGGTACAATGAGCAGTTCTTC.

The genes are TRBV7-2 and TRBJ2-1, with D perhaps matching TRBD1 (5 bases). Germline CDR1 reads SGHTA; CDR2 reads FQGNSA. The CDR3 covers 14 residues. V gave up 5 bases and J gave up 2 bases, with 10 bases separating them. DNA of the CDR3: TGTGCCAGCAGCCAGTACAGGACCTACAATGAGCAGTTCTTC. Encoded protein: CASSQYRTYNEQFF.

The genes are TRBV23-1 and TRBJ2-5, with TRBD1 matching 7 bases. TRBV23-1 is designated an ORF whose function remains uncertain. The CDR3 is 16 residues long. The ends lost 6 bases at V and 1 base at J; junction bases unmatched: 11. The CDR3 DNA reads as TGCGCCAGCAGGGCGGGCAGGGGGTCCCCCCAAGAGACCCAGTACTTC. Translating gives CASRAGRGSPQETQYF.

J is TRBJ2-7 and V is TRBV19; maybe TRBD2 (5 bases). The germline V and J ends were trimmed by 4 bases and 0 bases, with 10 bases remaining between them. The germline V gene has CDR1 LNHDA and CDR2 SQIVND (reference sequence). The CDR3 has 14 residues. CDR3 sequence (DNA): TGTGCCAGTAGTAAATCGACTACCTCCTACGAGCAGTACTTC. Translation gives CASSKSTTSYEQYF.

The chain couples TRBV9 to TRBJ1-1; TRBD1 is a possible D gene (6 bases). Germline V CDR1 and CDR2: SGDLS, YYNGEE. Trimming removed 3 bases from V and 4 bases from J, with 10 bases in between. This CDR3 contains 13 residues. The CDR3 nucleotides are TGTGCCAGCAGCGCCAGGGGACGCACTGAAGCTTTCTTT. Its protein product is CASSARGRTEAFF.

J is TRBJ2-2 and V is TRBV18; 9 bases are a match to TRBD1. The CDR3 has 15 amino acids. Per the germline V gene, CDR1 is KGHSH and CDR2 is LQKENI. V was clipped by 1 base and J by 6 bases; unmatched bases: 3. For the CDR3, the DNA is TGTGCCAGCTCACCACGGACAGGGGACGCCGGGGAGCTGTTTTTT. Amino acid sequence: CASSPRTGDAGELFF. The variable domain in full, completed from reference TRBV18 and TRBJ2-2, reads NAGVMQNPRHLVRRRGQEARLRCSPMKGHSHVYWYRQLPEEGLKFMVYLQKENIIDESGMPKERFSAEFPKEGPSILRIQQVVRGDSAAYFCASSPRTGDAGELFFGEGSRLTVL.